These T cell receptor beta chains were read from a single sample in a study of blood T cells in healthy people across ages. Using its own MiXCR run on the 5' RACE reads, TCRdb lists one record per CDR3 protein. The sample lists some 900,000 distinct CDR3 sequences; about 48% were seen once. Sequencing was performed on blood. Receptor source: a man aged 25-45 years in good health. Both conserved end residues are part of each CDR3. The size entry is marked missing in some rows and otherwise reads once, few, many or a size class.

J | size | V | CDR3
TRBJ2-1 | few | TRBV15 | CATSRAGIRVGNEQFF
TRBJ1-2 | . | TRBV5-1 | CATRVGTSTDYGYTF
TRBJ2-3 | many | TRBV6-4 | CASSDGLAVTDTQYF
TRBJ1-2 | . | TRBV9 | CASRLGANKDYGYTF
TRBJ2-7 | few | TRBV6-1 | CASSGDTSEQYF
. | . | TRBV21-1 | CASRAAPEPQYF
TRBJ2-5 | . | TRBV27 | CASSPIYPQRGSQETQYF
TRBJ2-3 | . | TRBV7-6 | CASSSKRTGTTDTQYF
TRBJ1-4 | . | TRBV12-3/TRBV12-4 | CASSRQGAYEKLFF
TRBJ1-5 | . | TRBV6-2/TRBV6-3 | CASSYSGFVSQPQHF
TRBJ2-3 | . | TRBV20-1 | CSARDPSGGPDTQYF
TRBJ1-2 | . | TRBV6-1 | CASSEDSRAYPNYGYTF
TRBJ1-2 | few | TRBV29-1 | CSVALTSDGYTF
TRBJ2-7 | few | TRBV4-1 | CASSPYGAGYEQYF
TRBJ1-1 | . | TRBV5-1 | CASSTGQGQTNTEAFF
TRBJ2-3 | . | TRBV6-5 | CASSYSSTGGSHTDTQYF
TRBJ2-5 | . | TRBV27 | CASSLSRRMQETQYF
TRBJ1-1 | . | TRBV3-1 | CASSQERQGEAFF
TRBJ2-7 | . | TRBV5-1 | CASSPGTQSSYEQYF
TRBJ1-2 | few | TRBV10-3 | CAITKSGQGNYGYTF
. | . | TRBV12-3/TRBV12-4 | CASTSRTNVYEQYF
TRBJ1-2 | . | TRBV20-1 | CSARDGYNYGYTF
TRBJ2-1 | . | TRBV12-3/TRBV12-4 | CASSGGSANEQFF
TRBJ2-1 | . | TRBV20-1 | CSASAGLAGGLFF
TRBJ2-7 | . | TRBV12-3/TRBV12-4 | CASSLPQGRMDEQYF
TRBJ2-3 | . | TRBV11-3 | CASSLDGPRTDTQYF
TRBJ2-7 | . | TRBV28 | CASTWTRANEQYF
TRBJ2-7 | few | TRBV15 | CATSHDRGRNYEQYF
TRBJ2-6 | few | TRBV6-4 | CAKDRVTRANVLTF